The source of this TCR beta chain is a study of PD-1 blockade in mismatch repair-deficient tumors. Measured with immunoSEQ multiplex PCR; TCRdb has only the in-frame clones, and not every one. The table shows more than 50,000 clones, with around 88% occurring only once. CDR3 length: 13 amino acids. Germline-derived CDR1 and CDR2 are LNHNV and YYDKDF (reference sequence). Trimming removed 5 bases at V and 6 bases at J, with 11 bases between. V is TRBV15 and J is TRBJ2-4; D uncertain. The clonotype originates from an adult with mismatch repair-deficient cancer. The source was peripheral blood, collected 52 weeks after starting pembrolizumab. The CDR3 loop reads CATSFRSRNIQYF. DNA of the CDR3: TGTGCCACCAGCTTCCGGTCGAGAAACATTCAGTACTTC.